These T cell receptor beta chains were read from a single sample in a study of regulatory T cells in long-lasting Graves disease. MiXCR was run by TCRdb on the multiplex PCR reads, yielding one entry per CDR3 protein. The profile shows around 480,000 distinct CDR3 sequences, more than 15% of them singletons. The sample was also linked to a second study, of T cells in Graves' hyperthyroidism and ophthalmopathy.

The source was peripheral blood mononuclear cells (PBMCs), collected at new diagnosis, from a patient treated with antithyroid drugs. These receptors all stem from a middle-aged woman with Graves disease. The CDR3 runs from the conserved cysteine through the conserved F or W. The order of the fields is CDR3 DNA, CDR3 protein, J gene, D gene, V gene, clone size. D genes are given only for firm matches. Some rows have no size entry. The others give once, few or many, or a class for an expanded clone.

TGCGCCAGCAGCTTGAGTCCCGGGACAGGGTACAATGAGCAGTTCTTC	CASSLSPGTGYNEQFF	TRBJ2-1	TRBD1	TRBV5-1	NA
TGTGCCAGCAGCTCGCATGGGAAAGCTTTCTTT	CASSSHGKAFF	TRBJ1-1	NA	TRBV12-3/TRBV12-4	many
TGTGCCAGCAGAATGGGACAGTATGGCTACACCTTC	CASRMGQYGYTF	TRBJ1-2	TRBD1	TRBV12-3/TRBV12-4	many
TGTGCCAGCTCACCACCGCTCCGGAACACTGAAGCTTTCTTT	CASSPPLRNTEAFF	TRBJ1-1	NA	TRBV18	many
TGTGCCAGCAGTCCAGAACAGGGCACAGATGAAGCTTTCTTT	CASSPEQGTDEAFF	TRBJ1-1	NA	TRBV6-1	many
TGTGCCAGCAGTGAAAGGGAGGGGAGGAATTCACCCCTCCACTTT	CASSEREGRNSPLHF	TRBJ1-6	NA	TRBV2	many
TGCAGTGCTAGGGGGGTCTGGGGGGTCCTCACAGATACGCAGTATTTT	CSARGVWGVLTDTQYF	TRBJ2-3	NA	TRBV20-1	many
TGTGCCAGCAGCTTATCGTGGGATTCACCCCTCCACTTT	CASSLSWDSPLHF	TRBJ1-6	NA	TRBV11-1	few
TGCAGCGTGGAGGACAGGACTTATAGCTACACCTTC	CSVEDRTYSYTF	TRBJ1-2	TRBD1	TRBV29-1	few
TGTGCCAGCAGTTTGGGTACGACAGGGATTTATATTCCCCTGGGGAATTCACCCCTCCACTTT	CASSLGTTGIYIPLGNSPLHF	TRBJ1-6	TRBD1	TRBV28	many
TGTGCCAGCAGCTTGATCGGGACATCATCGTCTGGGGCCAACGTCCTGACTTTC	CASSLIGTSSSGANVLTF	TRBJ2-6	NA	TRBV5-8	few
TGTGCCACCATTGGCGGGGGGAACTACGAGCAGTACTTC	CATIGGGNYEQYF	TRBJ2-7	TRBD2	TRBV28	NA
TGTGCCAGCAGCCAGAAAGTCCTAGCGGGGGCCAGGGATGAGCAGTTCTTC	CASSQKVLAGARDEQFF	TRBJ2-1	TRBD2	TRBV3-1	many
TGTGCCAGTAGTTCCGGACTAGGAAGAGAGACCCAGTACTTC	CASSSGLGRETQYF	TRBJ2-5	TRBD2	TRBV19	NA
TGTGCCAGCAGCCGACGACCAGCTAGCGGGGGGGAACCGATCTCCTACGAGCAGTACTTC	CASSRRPASGGEPISYEQYF	TRBJ2-7	TRBD2	TRBV7-6	NA
TGTGCCTGGATTAGCCCGGGGGCCGGCGAGCAGTACTTC	CAWISPGAGEQYF	TRBJ2-7	NA	TRBV30	NA
TGTGCCAGCAGTGAACAGGGTAGCGATGGCTACACCTTC	CASSEQGSDGYTF	TRBJ1-2	NA	TRBV2	many
TGTGCCAGCAGTTCACAGGGGGAGGGCACCATATATTTT	CASSSQGEGTIYF	TRBJ1-3	TRBD1	TRBV28	few
TGCAGCGTTGGTAGGGAAACGGCGAACACTGAAGCTTTCTTT	CSVGRETANTEAFF	TRBJ1-1	NA	TRBV29-1	NA
TGTGCCAGCAGTGATCCTGGGGGGCCTAATGAAAAACTGTTTTTT	CASSDPGGPNEKLFF	TRBJ1-4	NA	TRBV2	many
TGTGCCAGCAGAACGGGACAGGGGTTCAACTATGGCTACACCTTC	CASRTGQGFNYGYTF	TRBJ1-2	TRBD1	TRBV28	NA
TGTGCCACCGGGACAGTACGCGGGGAGCTGTTTTTT	CATGTVRGELFF	TRBJ2-2	TRBD1	TRBV6-1	many
TGTGCCATCAGTGAGCCCGGGGGGCCGGGGTACAATGAGCAGTTCTTC	CAISEPGGPGYNEQFF	TRBJ2-1	NA	TRBV10-3	many
TGTGCCAGCAGCTTCTTTTTTCCCGCACAGGGCTTGGGGACTGAAGCTTTCTTT	CASSFFFPAQGLGTEAFF	TRBJ1-1	NA	TRBV11-3	many
TGCAGCGTTGAATCCGGGTGGAGCACCGGGGAGCTGTTTTTT	CSVESGWSTGELFF	TRBJ2-2	NA	TRBV29-1	NA
TGTGCCTGGAGTAACTACCGGATGAACACTGAAGCTTTCTTT	CAWSNYRMNTEAFF	TRBJ1-1	NA	TRBV30	NA
TGTGCCAGCCAGAGGGCAATGATGAACACTGAAGCTTTCTTT	CASQRAMMNTEAFF	TRBJ1-1	NA	TRBV2	many
TGTGCCAGTAGTGAGGGACAGCAATATAATTCACCCCTCCACTTT	CASSEGQQYNSPLHF	TRBJ1-6	TRBD1	TRBV19	NA
TGCGCCAGCAGCTTCTCACAGGGAGCTAACTATGGCTACACCTTC	CASSFSQGANYGYTF	TRBJ1-2	NA	TRBV5-1	many
TGTGCCAGCAGTAGCGGGTCGGCCTACAATGAGCAGTTCTTC	CASSSGSAYNEQFF	TRBJ2-1	NA	TRBV6-1	few
TGTGCCAGCAGTTACTCTACCTCCGCCCCGGGACACTCGAACACTGAAGCTTTCTTT	CASSYSTSAPGHSNTEAFF	TRBJ1-1	NA	TRBV6-2/TRBV6-3	many
TGTGCCACCAGCAGAGTGGCCGGGGAGCTGTTTTTT	CATSRVAGELFF	TRBJ2-2	NA	TRBV15	NA
TGTGCCACCAGTGATTTTAGCGGGGGGGCCACAGATACGCAGTATTTT	CATSDFSGGATDTQYF	TRBJ2-3	TRBD2	TRBV24-1	few
TGTGCCAGCAGCCTGACAGAGCAGGTCACCTTC	CASSLTEQVTF	TRBJ1-2	NA	TRBV3-1	many
TGTGCCAGCAGTGAAAGGCCAGGCCTGAACACTGAAGCTTTCTTT	CASSERPGLNTEAFF	TRBJ1-1	NA	TRBV2	many
TGTGCCAGCAGTCTTTACTCGCCCTTTGAAGGCACTGAAGCTTTCTTT	CASSLYSPFEGTEAFF	TRBJ1-1	NA	TRBV27	many
TGTGCCAGCAGCTCCTCGACAGATTATGGCTACACCTTC	CASSSSTDYGYTF	TRBJ1-2	NA	TRBV7-8	many
TGCAGTGTTTCCGGGACTAGCGGGGGCCTGGAGCAGTACTTC	CSVSGTSGGLEQYF	TRBJ2-7	TRBD2	TRBV20-1	NA
TGTGCCAGCAGTTTGCGAGGCAGGTTGACTGAAGCTTTCTTT	CASSLRGRLTEAFF	TRBJ1-1	NA	TRBV12-3/TRBV12-4	few
TGTGCCAGCAGCCCCCGGGGTAGCGGGATCAATGAGCAGTTCTTC	CASSPRGSGINEQFF	TRBJ2-1	TRBD2	TRBV9	NA
TGTACCAGCAGGCCCACTAGCGGGGGGGGCGGTGAGCAGTTCTTC	CTSRPTSGGGGEQFF	TRBJ2-1	TRBD2	TRBV6-1	NA
TGTGCCAGCAGTTTAACAGGGTTTACGGATGGCTACACCTTC	CASSLTGFTDGYTF	TRBJ1-2	NA	TRBV12-3/TRBV12-4	many
TGTGCCAGCAGTTCTCCCCCCGTTCCGGGACAGGAATACAATGAGCAGTTCTTC	CASSSPPVPGQEYNEQFF	TRBJ2-1	TRBD1	TRBV12-3/TRBV12-4	many
TGTGCCAGCAGATCTAGTCCGAACACCGGGGAGCTGTTTTTT	CASRSSPNTGELFF	TRBJ2-2	NA	TRBV12-3/TRBV12-4	NA
TGCGCCAGCAGGCTCACCGAGGGGGGTAGCACAGATACGCAGTATTTT	CASRLTEGGSTDTQYF	TRBJ2-3	NA	TRBV4-1	few
TGCAGTGCCTTGACAGGGATTAATGAAAAACTGTTTTTT	CSALTGINEKLFF	TRBJ1-4	TRBD1	TRBV20-1	few
TGTGCCAGCAGGCAAGACAACTACGAGCAGTACTTC	CASRQDNYEQYF	TRBJ2-7	NA	TRBV6-1	few
TGTGCCAGCGTGGTTCCGGACAGAGGGAAGACCCAGTACTTC	CASVVPDRGKTQYF	TRBJ2-5	NA	TRBV2	many
TGTGCCAGCAGCTTAGCAGGACAGGGGAATTCACCCCTCCACTTT	CASSLAGQGNSPLHF	TRBJ1-6	TRBD1	TRBV11-2	many
TGTGCCATCAGTGGCGCGGGGAAGGGGCAGCCCCAGCATTTT	CAISGAGKGQPQHF	TRBJ1-5	NA	TRBV10-3	NA
TGCAGCGTTACGACAGGGGGCGGTTACGAGCAGTACTTC	CSVTTGGGYEQYF	TRBJ2-7	TRBD1	TRBV29-1	few